This entry concerns a single T cell receptor (beta chain). The sample's time point: blood 2 weeks post-SBRT. The sample's treatment: 15 Gy SBRT to primary tumor, nephrectomy 4 weeks later. The protocol was immunoSEQ multiplex PCR, while the TCRdb copy is restricted to in-frame clones and leaves out a portion. The repertoire has about 150,000 clones, about 91% of them found once; the top ten carry 10% to 15%. This CDR3 contains 13 residues. This sample was taken from a study of radiation and T cells in renal cell carcinoma. The TCR was taken from a woman between 50 and 59 years old with renal cell carcinoma. The specimen was blood, collected from a patient whose treatment included radiotherapy and nephrectomy. The chain is built from TRBV21-1 and TRBJ2-3. TRBV21-1 is annotated as a pseudogene. CDR3 DNA sequence: TGTGCCAGTCACGTTTCTAGCACAGATACGCAGTATTTT. Its translation: CASHVSSTDTQYF.